The 2 T cell receptor beta chains below all came from one sample that was sequenced in a study of cytomegalovirus exposure and HLA in healthy donors (dated by TCRdb to about 2017). Libraries were made using the immunoSEQ multiplex PCR assay. A mixture of 60 forward primers for TCR Vbeta segments and 13 reverse primers for TCR Jbeta segments was used in the multiplex PCR. TCRdb re-hosts the immuneACCESS table, in-frame sequences only. Its copies lack some clones; in the studies checked, an unresolved V gene accounts for under half of them, and the cause for the rest is not known. The table for this sample lists over 70,000 clones; around four fifths of them were counted only once. The ten largest clones capture under 3% of the sample. Source material: PBMCs. The receptors come from a man aged 45-65 years in good health and CMV-seropositive.

This clone was seen only a few times. The gene calls are TRBV27 and TRBJ2-1, with D possibly being TRBD1 (5 bases). CDR3 length: 15 residues. Germline V lookup: CDR1 MNHEY, CDR2 SMNVEV (reference sequence). Trimming removed 5 bases from V and 7 bases from J, with 18 bases in between. CDR3 DNA: TGTGCCAGCAGTACACAGGTAACCACACAGAATGAGCAGTTCTTC. Translation: CASSTQVTTQNEQFF.

This clone was recorded once. This chain connects TRBV20-1 to TRBJ2-7; maybe TRBD2 (5 bases). Germline-derived CDR1 and CDR2 are DFQATT and SNEGSKA (reference sequence). The CDR3 length is 11 residues. With 6 bases removed from V and 3 bases from J, the gap between germline ends came to 9 bases. The CDR3: CSAATSYEQYF. The CDR3 DNA reads TGCAGTGCCGCCACTAGCTACGAGCAGTACTTC.